This TCR beta chain was captured by sequencing in a study of T-cell memory formation after mild COVID-19. On the study more broadly: Clustering of TCRs was largely donor specific. Overall study results and limits: Balance between CD4 and CD8 was seen in clones contracting day 15 to 85, and a CD4+ lean was seen in later expanders.

As to this clonotype: What it binds is unknown.

J was trimmed by 5 bases and V by 4 bases; bases with no gene match: 12. Per germline, CDR1 MNHEY and CDR2 SMNVEV (reference sequence). The CDR3 is made up of 17 amino acids. The TCR alpha and TCR beta cDNA libraries, bearing sample barcodes and UMIs, were generated by 5'RACE using constant-segment primers. TCRdb called the 5' RACE reads again in MiXCR, with one record for every CDR3 protein. The sample lists approximately 490,000 distinct CDR3 sequences; over 20% were seen once. The chain joins TRBV27 to TRBJ1-5; TRBD1 matches 9 bases. This TCR was recovered from an adult woman who had mild COVID-19 (a few samples of this study predate the infection). Cell type and time point are not known. Sequenced input: PBMCs or a T cell subset sorted from them (not recorded which). CDR3: CASSSMRQQGAHQPQHF. The CDR3 nucleotides are TGTGCCAGCAGTTCTATGCGGCAACAGGGGGCACATCAGCCCCAGCATTTT.